This T cell receptor beta chain was obtained from a study of cytomegalovirus exposure and HLA in healthy donors. As regards this clone: Its antigen is currently unknown.

PCR used 60 Vbeta primers and 13 Jbeta primers. Here immunoSEQ multiplex PCR was the method, and the copy in TCRdb shows in-frame clones only, minus some. The table records about 180,000 clones, 65% to 80% of them present only once. CDR3 length equals 14 residues. V dropped 5 bases and J dropped 6 bases, with 14 bases sitting between them. Germline CDR1 MNHEY, CDR2 SVGAGI. General study findings and limits: Per a prior analysis, the majority of TCR beta V segments were productive roughly 87% or roughly 30% of the time. Through in vitro validation, a few CMV-associated chains were shown to be specific for CMV antigens.

Sequencing was done on a sample of PBMCs. This TCR came from a woman in her 30s in good health and CMV-seropositive. The chain recombines TRBV6-5 with TRBJ1-5; D gene ambiguous. The CDR3 sequence: CASSLTPIGQPQHF. The DNA for the CDR3 is TGTGCCAGCAGTCTTACCCCCATCGGTCAGCCCCAGCATTTT.